The clone carrying this T cell receptor beta chain was observed a single time. Its antigen is unidentified. The junction had 10 bases not matched to a gene; V was cut back by 2 bases and J by 12 bases. The CDR3 length is 14 residues. The germline V gene encodes CDR1 SGDLS and CDR2 YYNGEE. Terminally differentiated effector memory CD45RA+ cells were left out of the naive CD8 fraction, which was CD45RO-negative and positively selected for CCR7. Every donor, a Caucasian adult, lived in Nashville, Tennessee. These data come from a study of shared clonotypes between healthy human individuals. The assay was immunoSEQ multiplex PCR, and TCRdb's table has in-frame clones only and misses some. Here the sample spans roughly 2 million clones, approximately 94% being singletons. Study results and caveats: Only blood samples were collected, and tissue repertoires likely differ. Sharing across four donors was highest in naive CD4 (roughly 5%) and lowest in memory CD8 (0.4%).

The sequence came from a man aged 18 to 29 in good health. The V call is TRBV9, the J call TRBJ2-1; 8 nucleotides align to TRBD2. The sample was naive CD8+ T cells sorted from blood. Here the CDR3 DNA reads TGTGCCAGCAGCGTGGAAAAGCGGGGGAGTCGGCAGTTCTTC. This codes for CASSVEKRGSRQFF.